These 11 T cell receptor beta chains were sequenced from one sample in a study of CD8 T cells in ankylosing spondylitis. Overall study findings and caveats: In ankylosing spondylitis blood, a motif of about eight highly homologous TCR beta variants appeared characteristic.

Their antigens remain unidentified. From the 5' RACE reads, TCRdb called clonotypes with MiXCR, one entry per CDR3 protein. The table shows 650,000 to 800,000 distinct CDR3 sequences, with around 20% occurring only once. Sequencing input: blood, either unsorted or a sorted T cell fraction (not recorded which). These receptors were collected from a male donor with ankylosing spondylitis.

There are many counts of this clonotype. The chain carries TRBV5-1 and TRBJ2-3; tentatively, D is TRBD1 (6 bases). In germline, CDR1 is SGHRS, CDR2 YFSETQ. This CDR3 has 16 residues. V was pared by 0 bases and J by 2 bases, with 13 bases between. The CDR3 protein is CASSLARQGNTDTQYF. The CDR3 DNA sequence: TGCGCCAGCAGCTTGGCCCGGCAGGGGAACACAGATACGCAGTATTTT.

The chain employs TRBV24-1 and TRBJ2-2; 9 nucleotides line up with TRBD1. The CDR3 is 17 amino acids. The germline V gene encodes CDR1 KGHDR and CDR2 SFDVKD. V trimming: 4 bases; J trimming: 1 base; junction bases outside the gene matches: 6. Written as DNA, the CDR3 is TGTGCCACCAGTGACCATCCGGGACAGGGGAACACCGGGGAGCTGTTTTTT. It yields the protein CATSDHPGQGNTGELFF.

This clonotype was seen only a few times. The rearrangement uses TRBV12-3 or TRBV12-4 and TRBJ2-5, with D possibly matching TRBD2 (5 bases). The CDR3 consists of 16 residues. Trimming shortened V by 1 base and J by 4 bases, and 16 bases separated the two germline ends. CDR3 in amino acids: CASSLEVAPTPETQYF. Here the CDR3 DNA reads TGTGCCAGCAGTTTAGAGGTAGCGCCAACCCCAGAGACCCAGTACTTC.

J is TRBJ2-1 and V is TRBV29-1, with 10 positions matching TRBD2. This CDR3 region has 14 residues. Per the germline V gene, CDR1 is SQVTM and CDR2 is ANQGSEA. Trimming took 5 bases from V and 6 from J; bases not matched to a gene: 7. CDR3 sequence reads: CSVIAGGSVNEQFF. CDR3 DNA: TGCAGCGTTATAGCGGGGGGTTCGGTCAATGAGCAGTTCTTC.

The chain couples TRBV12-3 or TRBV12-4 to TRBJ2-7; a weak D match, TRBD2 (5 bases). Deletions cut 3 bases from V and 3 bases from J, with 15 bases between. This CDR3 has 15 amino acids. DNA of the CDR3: TGTGCCAGCAGTTTGAGCCCCCCGGGGTACTACGAGCAGTACTTC. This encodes CASSLSPPGYYEQYF.

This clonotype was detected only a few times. The DNA of the CDR3 is TGCGCCAGCAGCCAAGAGATCGCAGGAATAAAAGTTAACTATGGCTACACCTTC. Protein product: CASSQEIAGIKVNYGYTF. J is TRBJ1-2 and V is TRBV4-3; D is ambiguous. Trimming cost V 0 bases and J 1 base, with 18 bases left between them. Per germline, CDR1 LGHNA and CDR2 YSLEER. The CDR3 is 18 residues long.

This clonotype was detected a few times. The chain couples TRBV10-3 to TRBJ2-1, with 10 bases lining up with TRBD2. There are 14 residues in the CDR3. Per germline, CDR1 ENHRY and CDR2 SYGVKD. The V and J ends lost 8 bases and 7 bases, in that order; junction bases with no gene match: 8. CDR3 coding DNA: TGTGCCATCGGCGCTAGCGGGAGATTAAATGAGCAGTTCTTC. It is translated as CAIGASGRLNEQFF.

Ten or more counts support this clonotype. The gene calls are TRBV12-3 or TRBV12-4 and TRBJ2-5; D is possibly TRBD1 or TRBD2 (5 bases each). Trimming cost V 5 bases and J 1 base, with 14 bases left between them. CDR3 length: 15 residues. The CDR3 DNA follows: TGTGCCAGCAGTCCTCGGGACGGATCCCAAGAGACCCAGTACTTC. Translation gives CASSPRDGSQETQYF.

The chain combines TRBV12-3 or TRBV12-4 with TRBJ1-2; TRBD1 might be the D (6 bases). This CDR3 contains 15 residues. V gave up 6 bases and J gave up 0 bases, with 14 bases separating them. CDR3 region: CASSPIRTANYGYTF. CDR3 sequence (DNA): TGTGCCAGCAGCCCCATCCGGACAGCTAACTATGGCTACACCTTC.

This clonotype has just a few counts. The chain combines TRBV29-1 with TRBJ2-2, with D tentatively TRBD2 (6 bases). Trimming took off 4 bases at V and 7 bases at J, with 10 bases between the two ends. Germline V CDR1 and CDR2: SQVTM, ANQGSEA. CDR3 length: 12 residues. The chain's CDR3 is CSVGIADGELFF. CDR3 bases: TGCAGCGTTGGAATAGCGGACGGGGAGCTGTTTTTT.

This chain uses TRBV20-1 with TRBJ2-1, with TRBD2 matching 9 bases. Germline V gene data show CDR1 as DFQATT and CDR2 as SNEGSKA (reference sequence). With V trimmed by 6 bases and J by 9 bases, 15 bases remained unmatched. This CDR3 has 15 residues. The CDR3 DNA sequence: TGCAGTGCGGGGTTGGCGGGGGGGAGGTCGGGTGAGCAGTTCTTC. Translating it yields CSAGLAGGRSGEQFF.